This TCR beta chain was identified in a study of OX40 agonist ivuxolimab in advanced cancers. Overall study: Every 2 weeks, ivuxolimab was infused into the patients intravenously at between 0.01 and 10 mg/kg. Patients treated during dose escalation were battling hepatocellular carcinoma, melanoma, renal cell or head and neck cancer.

Broader study findings: Low normalized T-cell clonal expansion was additionally recorded for some nonresponders.

Sequenced by immunoSEQ multiplex PCR; TCRdb stores in-frame clones only, minus some. In the table there are about 73,000 clones, 70% to 90% of which are singletons. With respect to this clone: Antigen specificity is unknown.

Sequenced material: CD4+ or CD8+ T cells sorted from blood, taken in a trial of the OX40 agonist ivuxolimab. This receptor was identified in an adult with an advanced solid tumor such as melanoma, head and neck, liver or kidney cancer.

The CDR3 DNA sequence: TGTGCCAGCAGTGAAAACCTCAGGTCCTCCTACGAGCAGTACTTC. Translating it yields CASSENLRSSYEQYF. The rearrangement links TRBV25-1 to TRBJ2-7; no clear D. This CDR3 is built from 15 residues. The germline gives CDR1 MGHDK, CDR2 SYGVNS. V gave up 2 bases and J gave up 0 bases, with 11 bases separating them.